The present entry profiles one TCR beta chain with its context. Assay: immunoSEQ multiplex PCR; the TCRdb copy retains only in-frame clones and omits some. The sample carries a few hundred thousand clones, roughly 90% recorded once. This entry belongs to a study of blood T cell repertoires in COVID-19. Across the whole study: From T cells, B-cell-depleted T cells, or PBMCs came the material, which was cDNA or gDNA.

Sequenced input: peripheral blood. The clonotype originates from a woman aged 55-70 years with COVID-19, enrolled during active disease.

The CDR3 DNA is TGTGCCAGCAGCTCGAACAGGGGAAATCAGCCCCAGCATTTT. Its translation is CASSSNRGNQPQHF. V gene TRBV9 combines with J gene TRBJ1-5; the match to TRBD1 covers 7 bases. V lost 4 bases and J lost 4; bases outside the gene matches: 5. Germline loops: CDR1 SGDLS, CDR2 YYNGEE. The CDR3 loop spans 14 amino acids.